What follows are 18 T cell receptor beta chains derived from one specimen sequenced in a study of cytomegalovirus exposure and HLA in healthy donors. In the PCR, 60 Vbeta and 13 Jbeta primers were used. Measured with immunoSEQ multiplex PCR; TCRdb has only the in-frame clones, and not every one. Found here are about 120,000 clones, over 70% of them singletons; the top ten hold 2.9%. The specimen was PBMCs. These TCRs come from a middle-aged woman in good health and CMV-seropositive.

The chain joins TRBV12-5 to TRBJ1-2; D gene ambiguous. The CDR3 has 13 amino acids. Looked up from germline, CDR1 is LGHNT and CDR2 is FRNRAP. The V end lost 6 bases, the J end lost 0 bases, and 8 bases lay between the germline ends. The CDR3 reads CASGPLANYGYTF. The CDR3 DNA reads TGTGCTAGTGGCCCACTCGCTAACTATGGCTACACCTTC.

The CDR3 sequence: CASSQDFGGLYEQYF. The CDR3 DNA is TGCGCCAGCAGCCAAGATTTCGGGGGTCTCTACGAGCAGTACTTC. The chain links TRBV5-1 to TRBJ2-7; tentative D call: TRBD2 (6 bases). Germline CDR1 reads SGHRS; CDR2 reads YFSETQ. This CDR3 comprises 15 residues. The V end lost 4 bases, the J end lost 3 bases, and 17 bases lay between the germline ends.

This clone has just a few counts. The CDR3 loop reads CASSIARQGGEQYF. The DNA for the CDR3 is TGTGCCAGTAGTATAGCCCGGCAGGGTGGCGAGCAGTACTTC. V and J are TRBV19 and TRBJ2-7, with a weak D call TRBD1 (5 bases). Germline V gene sequence: CDR1 LNHDA, CDR2 SQIVND (reference sequence). V lost 1 base, J lost 6 bases, and 13 bases lay in between. The CDR3 has 14 amino acids.

This chain links TRBV28 with TRBJ1-4, with 8 bases aligning to TRBD1. V lost 4 bases to trimming and J lost 4 bases; unmatched junction nucleotides: 14. Germline V gene data show CDR1 as MDHEN and CDR2 as SYDVKM. The CDR3 length is 18 residues. The CDR3 reads CASSSSGTGLILNEKLFF. The CDR3 bases are TGTGCCAGCAGTTCCTCCGGGACAGGCCTTATCCTTAATGAAAAACTGTTTTTT. Combining the CDR3 with reference TRBV28 and TRBJ1-4 gives the whole variable domain DVKVTQSSRYLVKRTGEKVFLECVQDMDHENMFWYRQDPGLGLRLIYFSYDVKMKEKGDIPEGYSVSREKKERFSLILESASTNQTSMYLCASSSSGTGLILNEKLFFGSGTQLSVL.

For the CDR3, the DNA is TGTGCCAGCAGCCCCGGGGGGGTAGGACGGCTAATCGAGCCCCAGCATTTT. It encodes CASSPGGVGRLIEPQHF. The rearrangement links TRBV7-2 to TRBJ1-5, with a weak D call TRBD1 (5 bases). Germline lookup yields CDR1 SGHTA and CDR2 FQGNSA. The CDR3 length is 17 residues. With 5 bases removed from V and 8 bases from J, the gap between germline ends came to 25 bases.

A single count supports this clone. The chain combines TRBV7-6 with TRBJ1-2, with a tentative D call TRBD1 (6 bases). Germline V gene sequence: CDR1 SGHVS, CDR2 FNYEAQ. This CDR3 region has 15 residues. Trimming took 6 bases from V and 6 from J, leaving 20 bases between them. CDR3 sequence reads: CASRASLGARDGYTF. The CDR3 DNA is TGTGCCAGCAGGGCTTCGTTGGGGGCGCGGGATGGCTACACCTTC.

This clone appeared once. The rearrangement links TRBV30 to TRBJ2-3, with 12 positions matching TRBD2. CDR1 is GTSNPN and CDR2 is SVGIG in the germline V gene (reference sequence). V shed 2 bases and J 4 bases; nucleotides not matched to a gene: 4. The CDR3 is 15 residues long. CDR3 in amino acids: CAWSRLAGVSDTQYF. The CDR3 DNA reads as TGTGCCTGGAGTCGACTAGCGGGAGTATCAGATACGCAGTATTTT.

The chain carries TRBV10-2 and TRBJ1-5, with TRBD1 matching over 9 bases. V lost 4 bases and J lost 7; bases outside the gene matches: 5. CDR3 length: 14 residues. The germline gives CDR1 WSHSY, CDR2 SAAADI. This chain's CDR3 is CASSGTGVNQPQHF. In DNA, the CDR3 is TGCGCCAGCAGTGGGACAGGGGTAAACCAGCCCCAGCATTTT.

The chain has TRBV4-3 and TRBJ2-1, with D tentatively TRBD2 (6 bases). CDR3 size: 15 residues. Per the germline V gene, CDR1 is LGHNA and CDR2 is YSLEER. The V end lost 0 bases, the J end lost 6 bases, and 12 bases lay between the germline ends. For the CDR3, the DNA is TGCGCCAGCAGCCAAGATTGGGACTTACTCAATGAGCAGTTCTTC. Its protein product is CASSQDWDLLNEQFF.

V and J are TRBV4-1 and TRBJ2-7; 10 bases align to TRBD2. Germline V lookup: CDR1 MGHRA, CDR2 YSYEKL. The CDR3 has 17 amino acids. V gave up 3 bases and J gave up 0 bases; unmatched junction bases: 8. This CDR3 reads CASSQAPGTSDSYEQYF. The CDR3 DNA sequence: TGCGCCAGCAGCCAGGCCCCCGGGACTAGCGACTCCTACGAGCAGTACTTC.

V and J are TRBV10-1 and TRBJ1-1; D not certain. Germline CDR1 is WNHNN and CDR2 is SYGVQD (reference sequence). The length of the CDR3 is 13 residues. V lost 5 bases, J lost 1 base, and 8 bases lay in between. CDR3 in DNA: TGCGCCAGCAGTCACCCCAGGAACACTGAAGCTTTCTTT. Protein: CASSHPRNTEAFF.

The rearrangement joins TRBV19 to TRBJ2-3; TRBD1 aligns across 7 bases. V trimming: 5 bases; J trimming: 4 bases; junction bases outside the gene matches: 12. This CDR3 has 16 residues. Germline V gives CDR1 LNHDA, CDR2 SQIVND (reference sequence). The CDR3 region is CASSVDRVNSPDTQYF. CDR3 nucleotides: TGTGCCAGTAGTGTTGACAGGGTAAATTCTCCAGATACGCAGTATTTT. Using reference TRBV19 and TRBJ2-3 for the parts outside the CDR3, the full variable domain is DGGITQSPKYLFRKEGQNVTLSCEQNLNHDAMYWYRQDPGQGLRLIYYSQIVNDFQKGDIAEGYSVSREKKESFPLTVTSAQKNPTAFYLCASSVDRVNSPDTQYFGPGTRLTVL.

This clone showed up just a few times. The rearrangement joins TRBV5-8 to TRBJ1-5, with D unresolved. This CDR3 has 14 residues. Germline CDR1 is SGHTS and CDR2 is YDEGEE. V lost 6 bases and J lost 8, with 18 bases in between. The CDR3 reads CASIRGTQMEPQHF. CDR3 DNA sequence: TGTGCCAGCATACGAGGCACCCAAATGGAGCCCCAGCATTTT.

The V call is TRBV2, the J call TRBJ2-4; possible D gene TRBD2, 5 bases. The V end lost 3 bases, the J end lost 0 bases, and 15 bases lay between the germline ends. The CDR3 covers 17 residues. Per germline, CDR1 SNHLY and CDR2 FYNNEI. CDR3: CASSDFPDLLAKNIQYF. DNA for the CDR3: TGTGCCAGCAGTGATTTCCCGGACTTACTAGCCAAAAACATTCAGTACTTC.

The genes are TRBV11-3 and TRBJ2-6, with a tentative D call TRBD1 (5 bases). Trimming removed 7 bases from V and 1 base from J, with 5 bases in between. Germline CDR1 and CDR2: SGHNT and YENEEA. The CDR3 has 13 residues. CDR3 in amino acids: CASTGSGANVLTF. DNA for the CDR3: TGTGCCAGCACAGGGTCTGGGGCCAACGTCCTGACTTTC. Variable domain in full (rest from reference TRBV11-3 and TRBJ2-6): EAGVVQSPRYKIIEKKQPVAFWCNPISGHNTLYWYLQNLGQGPELLIRYENEEAVDDSQLPKDRFSAERLKGVDSTLKIQPAELGDSAVYLCASTGSGANVLTFGAGSRLTVL.

The chain combines TRBV7-9 with TRBJ2-3, with TRBD2 identical over 8 bases. V lost 1 base and J lost 3; bases outside the gene matches: 3. The CDR3 runs to 15 residues. The V gene's germline CDR1 is SEHNR and CDR2 FQNEAQ (reference sequence). The DNA of the CDR3 is TGTGCCAGCAGCTTAGGCCCGGGGGGGACAGATACGCAGTATTTT. Its protein product is CASSLGPGGTDTQYF. Variable domain in full (rest from reference TRBV7-9 and TRBJ2-3): DTGVSQNPRHKITKRGQNVTFRCDPISEHNRLYWYRQTLGQGPEFLTYFQNEAQLEKSRLLSDRFSAERPKGSFSTLEIQRTEQGDSAMYLCASSLGPGGTDTQYFGPGTRLTVL.

The V call is TRBV13, the J call TRBJ1-1; perhaps TRBD1 as D (5 bases). This CDR3 has 12 amino acids. Trimming stripped 5 bases from V and 6 bases from J, with 10 bases between. Germline V CDR1 and CDR2: PRHDT, FYEKMQ (reference sequence). Here the CDR3 reads CASSRDSPEAFF. CDR3 bases: TGTGCCAGCAGCCGGGACTCTCCTGAAGCTTTCTTT. Complete variable domain (other parts from reference TRBV13 and TRBJ1-1): AAGVIQSPRHLIKEKRETATLKCYPIPRHDTVYWYQQGPGQDPQFLISFYEKMQSDKGSIPDRFSAQQFSDYHSELNMSSLELGDSALYFCASSRDSPEAFFGQGTRLTVV.

The chain employs TRBV2 and TRBJ2-3; TRBD2 aligns across 8 bases. Germline V gene lookup returns CDR1 SNHLY and CDR2 FYNNEI. The CDR3 length is 14 residues. Unmatched junction bases numbered 3, after V lost 6 bases and J lost 1 base. CDR3 residues: CASRPLAGTDTQYF. The DNA for the CDR3 is TGTGCCAGCAGACCACTAGCGGGCACAGATACGCAGTATTTT.